Included here is one T cell receptor beta chain sequence, with context. This entry comes from a study of blood T cell repertoires in COVID-19. The wider study: The United States, Italy and Spain provided the acute and convalescent COVID-19 samples. Sources were T cells, B-cell-depleted T cells, or PBMCs; the material itself was cDNA or gDNA.

Germline V lookup: CDR1 SGHRS, CDR2 YFSETQ. V shed 0 bases, J shed 2 bases, and the junction held 8 bases outside the gene matches. This CDR3 has 17 amino acids. In the source study's methods: Estimated nucleated cell counts came from reference gene primer amplification. Here immunoSEQ multiplex PCR was the method, and the copy in TCRdb shows in-frame clones only, minus some. That table gives V, J and clone size, and the DNA gave D and trimming. This table holds around 91,000 clones, roughly 85% found once. The sample was peripheral blood. The origin of this receptor is a man older than 75 with acute or convalescent COVID-19. The gene calls are TRBV5-1 and TRBJ1-1; 9 bases agree with TRBD1. CDR3 sequence: CASSLDRGQIINTEAFF. CDR3 coding DNA: TGCGCCAGCAGCTTGGACAGGGGGCAAATCATAAACACTGAAGCTTTCTTT. Using reference TRBV5-1 and TRBJ1-1 for the parts outside the CDR3, the full variable domain is KAGVTQTPRYLIKTRGQQVTLSCSPISGHRSVSWYQQTPGQGLQFLFEYFSETQRNKGNFPGRFSGRQFSNSRSEMNVSTLELGDSALYLCASSLDRGQIINTEAFFGQGTRLTVV.